Shown below are 30 T cell receptor beta chains from a single sample sequenced in a study of shared clonotypes between healthy human individuals. Measured with immunoSEQ multiplex PCR; TCRdb has only the in-frame clones, and not every one. The sample consists of fewer than 2.5 million clones, 93% of them appearing once. Material: naive CD4+ T cells from PBMCs. Documented subset: CD45RA+ positively selected. Receptors were obtained from a man aged 18-30 years in good health. Some clones in this sample may be carry-over from other donors' samples.

The chain recombines TRBV7-9 with TRBJ2-7; no clear D gene. The V gene's germline CDR1 is SEHNR and CDR2 FQNEAQ (reference sequence). The CDR3 is made up of 14 amino acids. Deletions cut 4 bases from V and 5 bases from J, with 15 bases between. CDR3: CASSSKGRLDEQYF. In nucleotides, the CDR3 is TGTGCCAGCAGCTCTAAAGGCCGCCTAGACGAGCAGTACTTC.

CDR3 sequence: CASRSRSSGNEQYF. The CDR3 DNA reads as TGTGCCAGCAGGTCTCGGTCGAGTGGAAACGAGCAGTACTTC. The chain carries TRBV7-8 and TRBJ2-5; D not certain. The J call may not be correct, given that the DNA end is closer to TRBJ2-7. The CDR3 consists of 14 residues. The germline V gene has CDR1 SGHVS and CDR2 FQNEAQ.

The chain carries TRBV18 and TRBJ1-1; 8 bases match TRBD1. CDR1 is KGHSH, CDR2 LQKENI, per germline. V shed 3 bases, J shed 4 bases, and the junction held 10 bases outside the gene matches. This CDR3 has 16 residues. The CDR3, as DNA: TGTGCCAGCTCACCCTACGGACAGGGCTTTCGCACTGAAGCTTTCTTT. Translating gives CASSPYGQGFRTEAFF.

V gene TRBV5-4 combines with J gene TRBJ2-2; D may be TRBD2 (6 bases). CDR1 and CDR2 (germline): SGHNT, YYREEE (reference sequence). There are 17 residues in the CDR3. V lost 4 bases, J lost 4 bases, and 20 bases lay in between. CDR3 in DNA: TGTGCCAGCAGCCCGGCCGGCGGAGGGATGTCCACCGGGGAGCTGTTTTTT. Translation: CASSPAGGGMSTGELFF.

The rearrangement joins TRBV2 to TRBJ2-7; 8 bases are a match to TRBD2. Trimming removed 7 bases from V and 3 bases from J; junction bases left unmatched: 20. This CDR3 region has 18 residues. CDR1 is SNHLY, CDR2 FYNNEI, per germline. For the CDR3, the DNA is TGTGCCAGCAACCCTTGGGGGAGGGGGGGCCTAGCGGGCTACGAGCAGTACTTC. Translated, it gives CASNPWGRGGLAGYEQYF.

Details on this clone: Additional DNA sequences in this sample encode the identical CDR3. The chain carries TRBV5-1 and TRBJ1-2; 7 nucleotides align to TRBD1. Germline V gene sequence: CDR1 SGHRS, CDR2 YFSETQ. J gave up 3 bases and V 2 bases, and 1 base lay outside the gene matches. The CDR3 extends over 13 amino acids. The CDR3 loop reads CASSFGTDYGYTF. As DNA, the CDR3 is TGCGCCAGCAGCTTCGGGACAGACTATGGCTACACCTTC.

The chain recombines TRBV9 with TRBJ2-5; 10 bases are a match to TRBD1. The CDR3 spans 17 residues. Per the germline V gene, CDR1 is SGDLS and CDR2 is YYNGEE. V lost 1 base and J lost 4; bases outside the gene matches: 10. CDR3 loop: CASSVSGGQGLRETQYF. In DNA form, the CDR3 reads TGTGCCAGCAGCGTAAGTGGGGGACAGGGGCTGAGAGAGACCCAGTACTTC.

The V call is TRBV5-1, the J call TRBJ2-3, with unresolved D. The CDR3 runs to 17 residues. Germline V gene data show CDR1 as SGHRS and CDR2 as YFSETQ. With 5 bases removed from V and 1 base from J, the gap between germline ends came to 20 bases. Here the CDR3 reads CASSSSVDLFGTDTQYF. CDR3 in DNA: TGCGCCAGCAGTTCCTCCGTAGACTTGTTCGGCACAGATACGCAGTATTTT.

The chain carries TRBV2 and TRBJ2-1; 8 bases are shared with TRBD1. The germline V gene has CDR1 SNHLY and CDR2 FYNNEI. V trimming: 7 bases; J trimming: 1 base; junction bases outside the gene matches: 3. CDR3 length equals 14 residues. CDR3 nucleotides: TGTGCCAGCATAAGGGACAGGTCCTACAATGAGCAGTTCTTC. This codes for CASIRDRSYNEQFF.

The chain couples TRBV27 to TRBJ2-7; 7 bases map to TRBD1. This CDR3 contains 14 residues. Trimming took 5 bases from V and 2 from J; bases not matched to a gene: 6. Per the germline V gene, CDR1 is MNHEY and CDR2 is SMNVEV (reference sequence). The CDR3 DNA reads TGTGCCAGCAGTGCTTACAGGGGCCCCTACGAGCAGTACTTC. It codes for CASSAYRGPYEQYF.

V and J are TRBV2 and TRBJ1-4, with D hard to call. The CDR3 loop spans 15 amino acids. V lost 6 bases and J 4 bases, leaving 15 bases between the germline ends. Germline V CDR1 and CDR2: SNHLY, FYNNEI. The CDR3 nucleotides are TGTGCCAGCAGCCAAGACGACCTTGGTAATGAAAAACTGTTTTTT. Translated, it gives CASSQDDLGNEKLFF.

The chain's CDR3 is CASSVPYAGGGGGNTEAFF. CDR3 nucleotides: TGTGCCAGCAGTGTCCCATACGCAGGGGGCGGAGGGGGGAACACTGAAGCTTTCTTT. V usage is TRBV2 and J usage is TRBJ1-1, with 8 bases matching TRBD1. V shed 4 bases and J 1 base; nucleotides not matched to a gene: 17. The CDR3 is 19 amino acids. Germline V lookup: CDR1 SNHLY, CDR2 FYNNEI.

This sequence joins TRBV5-4 and TRBJ2-3; 16 nucleotides line up with TRBD2. CDR1 is SGHNT, CDR2 YYREEE, per germline (reference sequence). V dropped 4 bases and J dropped 3; count of bases not matched to a gene: 5. This CDR3 has 17 residues. CDR3 in DNA: TGTGCCAGCAGCATCGGGACTAGCGGGAGGGCGACAGATACGCAGTATTTT. Residues: CASSIGTSGRATDTQYF.

The chain has TRBV4-2 and TRBJ2-2; D may be TRBD1 or TRBD2 (5 bases each). The CDR3 loop spans 17 amino acids. Germline CDR1 reads LGHNA; CDR2 reads YNFKEQ. V was clipped by 3 bases and J by 4 bases, with 18 bases between them. The CDR3 DNA reads TGTGCCAGCAGCCAGGCCGGACTTCTGGGGACCACCGGGGAGCTGTTTTTT. It encodes CASSQAGLLGTTGELFF.

The chain links TRBV4-2 to TRBJ2-3, with D unresolved. The V and J ends lost 1 base and 1 base respectively, with 15 bases between them. CDR1 is LGHNA, CDR2 YNFKEQ, per germline. The CDR3 length is 17 residues. The CDR3 nucleotides read TGTGCCAGCAGCCAAGCTAGGTCGGGCACCCGCACAGATACGCAGTATTTT. This encodes CASSQARSGTRTDTQYF.

This chain joins TRBV5-6 and TRBJ2-1; either TRBD1 or TRBD2 may fit D (6 bases each). The germline V gene encodes CDR1 SGHDT and CDR2 YYEEEE. V was trimmed by 2 bases and J by 4 bases, leaving 16 bases between them. The CDR3 runs 16 residues. The CDR3 sequence is CASSFWGAKNYNEQFF. The CDR3 DNA is TGTGCCAGCAGCTTTTGGGGGGCAAAGAATTACAATGAGCAGTTCTTC.

The CDR3 loop is CASSFAGGRAYNEQFF. CDR3 DNA: TGTGCCAGCAGCTTTGCAGGCGGGAGAGCATACAATGAGCAGTTCTTC. The rearrangement uses TRBV5-4 and TRBJ2-1; TRBD2 matches 7 bases. The germline gives CDR1 SGHNT, CDR2 YYREEE (reference sequence). J lost 4 bases, V lost 2 bases, and 9 bases had no gene match. The CDR3 contains 16 residues.

In the case of this clone: Other DNA sequences in the same sample also yield this CDR3. The rearrangement uses TRBV5-1 and TRBJ2-5; either TRBD1 or TRBD2 may fit D (5 bases each). This CDR3 is built from 14 residues. V lost 0 bases to trimming and J lost 2 bases, with 8 bases between them. CDR1 is SGHRS, CDR2 YFSETQ, per germline. The CDR3 loop is CASSLEWGQETQYF. DNA for the CDR3: TGCGCCAGCAGCTTGGAATGGGGGCAAGAGACCCAGTACTTC.

This chain uses TRBV29-1 with TRBJ2-7; unclear D gene. The V gene's germline CDR1 is SQVTM and CDR2 ANQGSEA. V lost 1 base and J 2 bases, leaving 3 bases between the germline ends. The CDR3 consists of 11 residues. CDR3 bases: TGCAGCGTTGAAGTGACCTACGAGCAGTACTTC. It yields the protein CSVEVTYEQYF.

This clone was picked up one time. The chain uses TRBV15 and TRBJ2-1; 8 bases line up with TRBD2. V shed 1 base, J shed 7 bases, and the junction held 9 bases outside the gene matches. CDR3 length equals 16 residues. Germline assignment: CDR1 LNHNV and CDR2 YYDKDF (reference sequence). The CDR3 reads CATSRGAGGRGNEQFF. The CDR3 DNA reads TGTGCCACCAGCAGAGGGGCGGGAGGAAGGGGGAATGAGCAGTTCTTC.

The sample holds one count of this clone. The gene calls are TRBV30 and TRBJ2-7; 7 bases match TRBD1. V shed 1 base, J shed 6 bases, and the junction held 6 bases outside the gene matches. Per germline, CDR1 GTSNPN and CDR2 SVGIG (reference sequence). The CDR3 runs to 13 residues. The CDR3 DNA is TGTGCCTGGAGTGCTCGACAGGGCGGCGAGCAGTACTTC. This encodes CAWSARQGGEQYF.

This chain connects TRBV7-6 to TRBJ1-3; no clear D gene. Germline V gives CDR1 SGHVS, CDR2 FNYEAQ. The length of the CDR3 is 14 residues. The V gene lost 1 base and the J gene lost 0 bases, with 4 bases spanning the gap. The CDR3 DNA follows: TGTGCCAGCAGCTTAGAGAGCTCTGGAAACACCATATATTTT. Amino acids: CASSLESSGNTIYF.

This chain connects TRBV19 to TRBJ1-4; D is uncertain. Per the germline V gene, CDR1 is LNHDA and CDR2 is SQIVND (reference sequence). Deletions cut 4 bases from V and 11 bases from J, with 17 bases between. The CDR3 covers 14 residues. The CDR3 region is CASSSPQAPGKLFF. DNA of the CDR3: TGTGCCAGTAGTAGCCCCCAGGCCCCGGGGAAACTGTTTTTT.

This chain joins TRBV9 and TRBJ1-5; no clear D gene. The V end was cut by 4 bases, the J end by 6 bases, with 8 bases between. The CDR3 consists of 12 residues. Germline assignment: CDR1 SGDLS and CDR2 YYNGEE. Here the CDR3 reads CASSPPPQPQHF. CDR3 sequence (DNA): TGTGCCAGCAGCCCCCCCCCTCAGCCCCAGCATTTT.

This chain joins TRBV5-1 and TRBJ2-1; 12 nucleotides match TRBD1. The CDR3 is 16 amino acids. Germline V gene data show CDR1 as SGHRS and CDR2 as YFSETQ. J was trimmed by 9 bases and V by 4 bases; bases with no gene match: 11. The CDR3 here is CASSGAGTGGFGEQFF. In DNA, the CDR3 is TGCGCCAGCAGCGGAGCGGGGACAGGGGGCTTTGGTGAGCAGTTCTTC.

Concerning this clone: Other DNA sequences within the sample encode an identical CDR3. The V gene is TRBV5-1, the J gene TRBJ2-7; TRBD2 agrees at 13 bases. The CDR3 length is 17 residues. From germline, CDR1 is SGHRS and CDR2 YFSETQ. J was trimmed by 2 bases and V by 0 bases; bases with no gene match: 5. In nucleotides, the CDR3 is TGCGCCAGCAGCTTGGGACTAGCGGGAGGTCCGGCCTACGAGCAGTACTTC. This translates into CASSLGLAGGPAYEQYF. The full variable domain, its missing parts supplied by reference TRBV5-1 and TRBJ2-7, is KAGVTQTPRYLIKTRGQQVTLSCSPISGHRSVSWYQQTPGQGLQFLFEYFSETQRNKGNFPGRFSGRQFSNSRSEMNVSTLELGDSALYLCASSLGLAGGPAYEQYFGPGTRLTVT.

About this clone: Other nucleotide sequences from this sample produce the same CDR3. In DNA form, the CDR3 reads TGCGCCAGCAGCTTGATTCCTGAGAACACCGGGGAGCTGTTTTTT. Encoded protein: CASSLIPENTGELFF. The chain employs TRBV5-1 and TRBJ2-2; no definite D call. In germline, CDR1 is SGHRS, CDR2 YFSETQ. The CDR3 totals 15 residues. V lost 1 base to trimming and J lost 1 base, with 8 bases between them. Full variable domain (rest looked up from reference TRBV5-1 and TRBJ2-2): KAGVTQTPRYLIKTRGQQVTLSCSPISGHRSVSWYQQTPGQGLQFLFEYFSETQRNKGNFPGRFSGRQFSNSRSEMNVSTLELGDSALYLCASSLIPENTGELFFGEGSRLTVL.

The chain joins TRBV4-2 to TRBJ2-7; D uncertain. Germline CDR1 LGHNA, CDR2 YNFKEQ. The CDR3 has 14 residues. Trimming took off 3 bases at V and 2 bases at J, with 11 bases between the two ends. This chain's CDR3 is CASSQSLLAYEQYF. The CDR3 DNA follows: TGTGCCAGCAGCCAGTCTTTGCTAGCCTACGAGCAGTACTTC.

This clone has only one observation. This chain joins TRBV7-9 and TRBJ1-1; TRBD1 matches at 7 bases. The germline V gene encodes CDR1 SEHNR and CDR2 FQNEAQ (reference sequence). The ends lost 5 bases at V and 0 bases at J; junction bases unmatched: 6. The CDR3 contains 15 residues. In nucleotides, the CDR3 is TGTGCCAGCAGCCCACATGACAGGGTGAACACTGAAGCTTTCTTT. Encoded protein: CASSPHDRVNTEAFF.

This clone has a single count. The chain combines TRBV7-9 with TRBJ1-4, with 7 bases identical to TRBD1. CDR3 length: 15 amino acids. Germline CDR1 and CDR2: SEHNR and FQNEAQ (reference sequence). Trimming took 2 bases from V and 7 from J; bases not matched to a gene: 7. The CDR3 sequence: CASSLTQQGFEKLFF. CDR3 DNA sequence: TGTGCCAGCAGCTTAACACAACAGGGGTTTGAAAAACTGTTTTTT.